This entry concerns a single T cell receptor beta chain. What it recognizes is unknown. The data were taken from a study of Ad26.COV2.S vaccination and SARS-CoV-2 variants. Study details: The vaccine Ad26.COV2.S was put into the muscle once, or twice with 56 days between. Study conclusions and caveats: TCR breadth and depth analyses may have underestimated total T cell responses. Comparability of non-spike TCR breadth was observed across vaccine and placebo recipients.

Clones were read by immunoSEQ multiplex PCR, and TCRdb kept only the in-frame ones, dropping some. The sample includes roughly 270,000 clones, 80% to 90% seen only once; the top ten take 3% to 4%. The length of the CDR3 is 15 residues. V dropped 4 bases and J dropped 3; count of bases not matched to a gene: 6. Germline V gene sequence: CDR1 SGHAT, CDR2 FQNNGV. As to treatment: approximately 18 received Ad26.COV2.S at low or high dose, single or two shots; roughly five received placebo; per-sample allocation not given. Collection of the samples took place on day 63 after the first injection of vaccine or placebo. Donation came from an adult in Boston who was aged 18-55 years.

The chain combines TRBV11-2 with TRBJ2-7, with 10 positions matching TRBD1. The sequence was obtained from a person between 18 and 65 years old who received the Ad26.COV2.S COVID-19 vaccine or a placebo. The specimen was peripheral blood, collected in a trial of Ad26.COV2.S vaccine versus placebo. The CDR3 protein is CASSSRDRGIYEQYF. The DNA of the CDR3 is TGTGCCAGCAGCTCCCGGGACAGGGGAATCTACGAGCAGTACTTC. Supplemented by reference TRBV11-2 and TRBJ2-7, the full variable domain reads EAGVAQSPRYKIIEKRQSVAFWCNPISGHATLYWYQQILGQGPKLLIQFQNNGVVDDSQLPKDRFSAERLKGVDSTLKIQPAKLEDSAVYLCASSSRDRGIYEQYFGPGTRLTVT.